Presented here are 11 T cell receptor beta chains from one specimen sequenced in a study of T cell responses to AZD1222 COVID-19 vaccine. Data came from immunoSEQ multiplex PCR; TCRdb stores just in-frame clones and leaves some out. In the table there are fewer than 200,000 clones, approximately 94% of which are singletons. The sequencing used peripheral blood, collected 28 days after the second dose of the MenACWY control vaccine. These receptors all stem from an adult who received the MenACWY meningococcal vaccine as a control.

The chain joins TRBV7-3 to TRBJ1-1, with 8 bases matching TRBD1. With 5 bases clipped from V and 5 bases from J, the junction kept 10 bases outside the gene matches. Germline assignment: CDR1 SGHTA and CDR2 FQGTGA. The CDR3 totals 15 residues. The CDR3 bases are TGTGCCAGCAGCCCCCAGGCGGACAGGGAAACTGAAGCTTTCTTT. It yields the protein CASSPQADRETEAFF.

The chain carries TRBV30 and TRBJ1-5, with D possibly TRBD1 on 6 matching bases. This CDR3 has 15 amino acids. The V end lost 0 bases, the J end lost 1 base, and 10 bases lay between the germline ends. Germline CDR1 and CDR2: GTSNPN and SVGIG (reference sequence). The CDR3 DNA reads TGTGCCTGGAGTGTGGGAGGGGGGAGCAATCAGCCCCAGCATTTT. Residues: CAWSVGGGSNQPQHF. Full variable domain (outside the CDR3, taken from reference TRBV30 and TRBJ1-5): SQTIHQWPATLVQPVGSPLSLECTVEGTSNPNLYWYRQAAGRGLQLLFYSVGIGQISSEVPQNLSASRPQDRQFILSSKKLLLSDSGFYLCAWSVGGGSNQPQHFGDGTRLSIL.

The rearrangement links TRBV7-8 to TRBJ2-7; D may be TRBD1 (6 bases). Germline assignment: CDR1 SGHVS and CDR2 FQNEAQ. The CDR3 runs to 13 residues. Trimming cost V 6 bases and J 3 bases, with 12 bases left between them. The CDR3 is CASSQTGYYEQYF. CDR3 bases: TGTGCCAGCAGTCAAACAGGGTACTACGAGCAGTACTTC.

The J gene is TRBJ1-3, the V gene TRBV28; D is uncertain. This CDR3 is built from 14 residues. The germline V and J ends were trimmed by 3 bases and 4 bases, with 10 bases remaining between them. Per the germline V gene, CDR1 is MDHEN and CDR2 is SYDVKM. DNA for the CDR3: TGTGCCAGCAGTTTCAACGGGGTAGGAAACACCATATATTTT. This translates into CASSFNGVGNTIYF.

The gene calls are TRBV4-3 and TRBJ1-5; no clear D. Germline V gene sequence: CDR1 LGHNA, CDR2 YSLEER. The CDR3 totals 16 residues. Deletions cut 0 bases from V and 1 base from J, with 10 bases between. The CDR3 protein is CASSQDARTSNQPQHF. DNA of the CDR3: TGCGCCAGCAGCCAAGATGCGCGGACGAGCAATCAGCCCCAGCATTTT.

This sequence joins TRBV5-5 and TRBJ1-6; D remains unclear. Trimming cost V 0 bases and J 7 bases, with 8 bases left between them. Germline CDR1 SGHKS, CDR2 YYEKEE (reference sequence). This CDR3 has 14 residues. The CDR3 protein is CASSLEPTNSPLHF. The CDR3 DNA sequence: TGTGCCAGCAGCTTGGAACCGACCAATTCACCCCTCCACTTT.

The genes are TRBV7-8 and TRBJ2-3; 9 bases are a match to TRBD2. J gave up 4 bases and V 2 bases, and 7 bases lay outside the gene matches. The CDR3 consists of 16 residues. Germline V gives CDR1 SGHVS, CDR2 FQNEAQ. This chain's CDR3 is CASSLPTSGLPDTQYF. The CDR3 DNA reads TGTGCCAGCAGCTTACCGACTAGCGGCCTCCCAGATACGCAGTATTTT.

The chain is built from TRBV5-6 and TRBJ2-3, with 12 bases matching TRBD2. This CDR3 is built from 15 residues. Losses at the gene ends were 4 bases for V and 4 bases for J; bases not matched to a gene: 4. The germline CDR1 and CDR2 sequences are SGHDT and YYEEEE. In DNA form, the CDR3 reads TGTGCCAGCAGCGAACTAGCGGGAGGACCAGATACGCAGTATTTT. As protein: CASSELAGGPDTQYF.

V is TRBV19 and J is TRBJ2-7, with D maybe TRBD1 (7 bases). V was pared by 3 bases and J by 5 bases, with 20 bases between. The CDR3 is 16 residues long. Looked up from germline, CDR1 is LNHDA and CDR2 is SQIVND (reference sequence). The CDR3 loop is CASSIMEGQGVDEQYF. The CDR3 DNA follows: TGTGCCAGTAGTATCATGGAGGGGCAGGGGGTGGACGAGCAGTACTTC.

Concerning this clone itself: The identical CDR3 is also encoded by other nucleotide sequences in the sample. V is TRBV20-1 and J is TRBJ1-4; D not resolved. The germline V and J ends were trimmed by 3 bases and 7 bases, with 12 bases remaining between them. The CDR3 spans 13 residues. The V gene's germline CDR1 is DFQATT and CDR2 SNEGSKA (reference sequence). CDR3 in amino acids: CSASRGLGEKLFF. Here the CDR3 DNA reads TGCAGTGCTAGTCGTGGGCTGGGTGAAAAACTGTTTTTT.

The chain joins TRBV29-1 to TRBJ2-2; D is perhaps TRBD1 or TRBD2 (5 bases each). Germline CDR1 is SQVTM and CDR2 is ANQGSEA. This CDR3 is built from 13 residues. Trimming left V 5 bases short and J 3 bases short, with 10 bases between. CDR3 loop: CSVPWGYTGELFF. In nucleotides, the CDR3 is TGCAGCGTTCCTTGGGGGTACACCGGGGAGCTGTTTTTT.